The 32 T cell receptor beta chains below come from one sample, sequenced in a study of blood T cell repertoires in COVID-19. Generated by immunoSEQ multiplex PCR, the TCRdb table keeps only in-frame clones and is missing some. There are approximately 52,000 clones in the sample; less than 95% occur only once, and 2.5% to 3.5% lies in the top ten. Material: peripheral blood. The source of these receptors is a man in his forties or fifties with acute or convalescent COVID-19.

V usage is TRBV19 and J usage is TRBJ2-7; TRBD1 aligns across 9 bases. There are 15 residues in the CDR3. The V segment lost 3 bases and the J segment 4 bases; nucleotides outside the gene matches: 7. The V gene's germline CDR1 is LNHDA and CDR2 SQIVND (reference sequence). In DNA form, the CDR3 reads TGTGCCAGTAGTATTCCGGGACAGGGAAGGTACGAGCAGTACTTC. It is translated as CASSIPGQGRYEQYF. Complete variable domain (other parts from reference TRBV19 and TRBJ2-7): DGGITQSPKYLFRKEGQNVTLSCEQNLNHDAMYWYRQDPGQGLRLIYYSQIVNDFQKGDIAEGYSVSREKKESFPLTVTSAQKNPTAFYLCASSIPGQGRYEQYFGPGTRLTVT.

This clone was found once. The chain links TRBV2 to TRBJ1-1; D is unclear. The CDR3 sequence is 13 residues long. Germline CDR1 reads SNHLY; CDR2 reads FYNNEI. The V end lost 4 bases, the J end lost 0 bases, and 6 bases lay between the germline ends. The CDR3 bases are TGTGCCAGCAGTGGTTATATGAACACTGAAGCTTTCTTT. The encoded protein is CASSGYMNTEAFF.

The V and J genes are TRBV12-3 or TRBV12-4 and TRBJ1-1; D may be TRBD1 (5 bases). V dropped 4 bases and J dropped 5 bases, with 11 bases sitting between them. The CDR3 contains 13 residues. For the CDR3, the DNA is TGTGCCAGCAGTTCTTGGGGGGGAACTGAAGCTTTCTTT. It yields the protein CASSSWGGTEAFF.

The chain carries TRBV11-2 and TRBJ2-3, with 10 positions matching TRBD1. V trimming: 3 bases; J trimming: 1 base; junction bases outside the gene matches: 1. The V gene's germline CDR1 is SGHAT and CDR2 FQNNGV. The CDR3 has 15 residues. In nucleotides, the CDR3 is TGTGCCAGCAGCTTGGGACAGGGGCGCACAGATACGCAGTATTTT. As protein: CASSLGQGRTDTQYF.

The chain uses TRBV10-1 and TRBJ2-3; the match to TRBD2 covers 10 bases. Germline CDR1 and CDR2: WNHNN and SYGVQD (reference sequence). J gave up 5 bases and V 2 bases, and 7 bases lay outside the gene matches. This CDR3 region has 16 residues. The CDR3 protein is CASSEPQRGGLDTQYF. CDR3 nucleotide sequence: TGCGCCAGCAGTGAGCCCCAGCGGGGGGGATTAGATACGCAGTATTTT.

J is TRBJ2-4 and V is TRBV19; 7 nucleotides agree with TRBD1. CDR3 size: 14 residues. The trim removed 5 bases at V and 8 bases at J, leaving 9 bases unmatched. The V gene's germline CDR1 is LNHDA and CDR2 SQIVND (reference sequence). The CDR3 DNA follows: TGTGCCAGTAGTCCACAGGGGCTTCGGGACATTCAGTACTTC. This encodes CASSPQGLRDIQYF.

The count of this clone is one. The V gene is TRBV6-5, the J gene TRBJ1-2, with TRBD1 matching 10 bases. Germline CDR1 MNHEY, CDR2 SVGAGI. J lost 8 bases, V lost 4 bases, and 7 bases had no gene match. CDR3 length: 14 residues. The CDR3 reads CASSSDRGAPGYTF. The CDR3 DNA reads TGTGCCAGCAGTTCGGACAGGGGGGCCCCAGGCTACACCTTC.

This clone was picked up one time. The chain has TRBV5-5 and TRBJ2-5; a possible D gene is TRBD2 (6 bases). The V gene lost 1 base and the J gene lost 5 bases, with 18 bases spanning the gap. The CDR3 covers 16 residues. Germline V gene sequence: CDR1 SGHKS, CDR2 YYEKEE (reference sequence). The CDR3 protein is CASSLSPGVEFETQYF. In DNA, the CDR3 is TGTGCCAGCAGCTTGTCCCCGGGGGTTGAATTCGAGACCCAGTACTTC.

CDR3 sequence (DNA): TGTGCCAGCAGCACCCCATTACAACTGAACACTGAAGCTTTCTTT. Translating gives CASSTPLQLNTEAFF. The chain has TRBV28 and TRBJ1-1; D uncertain. The germline V gene has CDR1 MDHEN and CDR2 SYDVKM. The CDR3 sequence is 15 residues long. The V end was cut by 6 bases, the J end by 0 bases, with 14 bases between. Variable domain in full (rest from reference TRBV28 and TRBJ1-1): DVKVTQSSRYLVKRTGEKVFLECVQDMDHENMFWYRQDPGLGLRLIYFSYDVKMKEKGDIPEGYSVSREKKERFSLILESASTNQTSMYLCASSTPLQLNTEAFFGQGTRLTVV.

V and J are TRBV2 and TRBJ2-3, with 13 positions matching TRBD2. V lost 8 bases and J lost 0; bases outside the gene matches: 2. There are 15 residues in the CDR3. CDR1 is SNHLY and CDR2 is FYNNEI in the germline V gene. In DNA, the CDR3 is TGTGCCAGCGGACTAGCGGGGGCTAGCACAGATACGCAGTATTTT. Its translation is CASGLAGASTDTQYF.

V and J are TRBV9 and TRBJ2-3; 9 bases align to TRBD1. J was trimmed by 3 bases and V by 6 bases; bases with no gene match: 8. The CDR3 covers 15 residues. The V gene's germline CDR1 is SGDLS and CDR2 YYNGEE. CDR3 coding DNA: TGTGCCAGCACCCTGGGACAGGGTGGAACAGATACGCAGTATTTT. Encoded protein: CASTLGQGGTDTQYF. Based on the CDR3 plus reference TRBV9 and TRBJ2-3, the full variable domain is DSGVTQTPKHLITATGQRVTLRCSPRSGDLSVYWYQQSLDQGLQFLIQYYNGEERAKGNILERFSAQQFPDLHSELNLSSLELGDSALYFCASTLGQGGTDTQYFGPGTRLTVL.

The chain is built from TRBV3-1 (or the pseudogene TRBV3-2) and TRBJ2-3, with unresolved D. The germline gives CDR1 LGHDT, CDR2 YNNKEL (reference sequence). Trimming left V 1 base short and J 7 bases short, with 6 bases between. The CDR3 is 12 residues long. CDR3 coding DNA: TGTGCCAGCAGCCAAGGGAGAAATACGCAGTATTTT. Amino acid sequence: CASSQGRNTQYF.

The count of this clone is one. This CDR3 reads CASSGIGTEAFF. In nucleotides, the CDR3 is TGTGCCAGCTCAGGTATCGGGACTGAAGCTTTCTTT. The chain uses TRBV18 and TRBJ1-1; D ambiguous. CDR1 KGHSH and CDR2 LQKENI come from the germline V gene. V shed 5 bases and J shed 5 bases, with 9 bases lying between them. The length of the CDR3 is 12 residues. Full variable domain (rest looked up from reference TRBV18 and TRBJ1-1): NAGVMQNPRHLVRRRGQEARLRCSPMKGHSHVYWYRQLPEEGLKFMVYLQKENIIDESGMPKERFSAEFPKEGPSILRIQQVVRGDSAAYFCASSGIGTEAFFGQGTRLTVV.

The chain carries TRBV19 and TRBJ1-5, with TRBD1 matching 7 bases. Trimming at V came to 3 bases and at J to 0 bases, leaving 5 bases not matched to a gene. Per germline, CDR1 LNHDA and CDR2 SQIVND (reference sequence). The CDR3 spans 16 residues. CDR3 sequence (DNA): TGTGCCAGTAGTATCCGGGGGACAGATAGCAATCAGCCCCAGCATTTT. It codes for CASSIRGTDSNQPQHF.

CDR3 coding DNA: TGTGCCAGCTCACCATTGAGACAGGAATTTCAGTACTTC. This codes for CASSPLRQEFQYF. This chain uses TRBV18 with TRBJ2-7; TRBD1 might be the D (6 bases). Germline values: CDR1 KGHSH, CDR2 LQKENI. The V gene lost 2 bases and the J gene lost 10 bases, with 15 bases spanning the gap. CDR3 size: 13 residues.

This rearrangement joins TRBV5-1 to TRBJ1-3; D not certain. In germline, CDR1 is SGHRS, CDR2 YFSETQ. The CDR3 extends over 14 amino acids. Trimming took 4 bases from V and 0 from J, leaving 8 bases between them. CDR3 sequence (DNA): TGCGCCAGCAGCCCCGGGTACTCTGGAAACACCATATATTTT. Amino acids: CASSPGYSGNTIYF.

The CDR3 is CASSQQKTRGGTEAFF. In DNA, the CDR3 is TGCGCCAGCAGCCAGCAAAAGACCAGGGGAGGGACTGAAGCTTTCTTT. The chain couples TRBV4-1 to TRBJ1-1, with a weak D call TRBD1 (6 bases). CDR1 and CDR2 (germline): MGHRA, YSYEKL. This CDR3 has 16 residues. Trimming stripped 3 bases from V and 5 bases from J, with 19 bases between.

The V and J genes are TRBV6-5 and TRBJ1-1; no reliable D call. This CDR3 has 14 residues. CDR1 is MNHEY, CDR2 SVGAGI, per germline. The germline V and J ends were trimmed by 3 bases and 1 base, with 9 bases remaining between them. The CDR3 here is CASSYVPGNTEAFF. CDR3 coding DNA: TGTGCCAGCAGTTATGTCCCGGGGAACACTGAAGCTTTCTTT.

The rearrangement joins TRBV5-1 to TRBJ2-1; 12 bases line up with TRBD2. CDR3 size: 15 residues. CDR1 and CDR2 (germline): SGHRS, YFSETQ. V trimming: 1 base; J trimming: 5 bases; junction bases outside the gene matches: 1. The chain's CDR3 is CASSLLAGGDNEQFF. The CDR3 DNA follows: TGCGCCAGCAGCTTGCTAGCGGGGGGGGACAATGAGCAGTTCTTC.

The chain has TRBV30 and TRBJ1-6; 9 positions match TRBD1. CDR1 GTSNPN and CDR2 SVGIG come from the germline V gene (reference sequence). V was clipped by 2 bases and J by 4 bases; unmatched bases: 9. The CDR3 has 17 amino acids. CDR3 region: CAWSSSRQGDYNSPLHF. The CDR3 bases are TGTGCCTGGAGTTCCTCGCGACAGGGGGATTATAATTCACCCCTCCACTTT.

In its sample, this clone was seen once. The V gene is TRBV6-6, the J gene TRBJ2-7; TRBD2 matches at 10 bases. Trimming at V came to 5 bases and at J to 2 bases, leaving 3 bases not matched to a gene. Germline CDR1 and CDR2: MNHNY and SVGAGI (reference sequence). This CDR3 has 14 amino acids. CDR3 in amino acids: CASSRSGGAYEQYF. CDR3 sequence (DNA): TGTGCCAGCAGTAGGAGCGGGGGGGCCTACGAGCAGTACTTC.

In its sample, this clone was seen once. The chain recombines TRBV24-1 with TRBJ2-1, with unresolved D. The CDR3 contains 17 residues. Trimming took off 5 bases at V and 4 bases at J, with 20 bases between the two ends. Germline V gene sequence: CDR1 KGHDR, CDR2 SFDVKD. CDR3 loop: CATSAPVSDARYNEQFF. The CDR3 bases are TGTGCCACCAGTGCCCCTGTGAGTGATGCCCGTTACAATGAGCAGTTCTTC.

A single count supports this clone. V is TRBV3-1 (or the pseudogene TRBV3-2) and J is TRBJ1-2, with 9 bases matching TRBD1. The CDR3 is 15 amino acids. The ends lost 8 bases at V and 4 bases at J; junction bases unmatched: 11. Germline-derived CDR1 and CDR2 are LGHDT and YNNKEL (reference sequence). For the CDR3, the DNA is TGTGCCAGCTCAGGACAGGGGATATTCCTCTATGGCTACACCTTC. It codes for CASSGQGIFLYGYTF.

The J gene is TRBJ2-3, the V gene TRBV7-2; D possibly corresponds to TRBD2 (5 bases). Between the trimmed V and J ends, which lost 4 bases and 0 bases, there was a span of 11 bases. Germline V lookup: CDR1 SGHTA, CDR2 FQGNSA. The CDR3 has 15 amino acids. The CDR3 reads CASSSYRGSTDTQYF. The CDR3 DNA reads as TGTGCCAGCAGCTCCTATCGGGGTAGCACAGATACGCAGTATTTT.

This clone has just one count. The V gene is TRBV6-5, the J gene TRBJ1-1, with D possibly being TRBD1 (5 bases). The CDR3 length is 14 residues. With 6 bases removed from V and 1 base from J, the gap between germline ends came to 12 bases. The V gene's germline CDR1 is MNHEY and CDR2 SVGAGI. DNA for the CDR3: TGTGCCAGCAGACAATTCGGGGGGAACACTGAAGCTTTCTTT. This gives the protein CASRQFGGNTEAFF.

The gene calls are TRBV18 and TRBJ2-7; TRBD1 matches 7 bases. V gave up 3 bases and J gave up 3 bases; unmatched junction bases: 14. The CDR3 is 17 residues long. Germline CDR1 KGHSH, CDR2 LQKENI. CDR3 nucleotide sequence: TGTGCCAGCTCACCTCGCCTAGACAGGGAGCGCATCTACGAGCAGTACTTC. The encoded protein is CASSPRLDRERIYEQYF.

The rearrangement joins TRBV5-1 to TRBJ2-3; tentative D call: TRBD1 (5 bases). CDR3 length: 15 amino acids. From germline, CDR1 is SGHRS and CDR2 YFSETQ. V was pared by 4 bases and J by 3 bases, with 15 bases between. In nucleotides, the CDR3 is TGCGCCAGCAGCCCCAATCAGGGTGAAACAGATACGCAGTATTTT. It encodes CASSPNQGETDTQYF.

CDR3 coding DNA: TGTGCCACCGCTGGTGCAGGTGATTACAATGAGCAGTTCTTC. Translation: CATAGAGDYNEQFF. The chain couples TRBV24-1 to TRBJ2-1; no clear D gene. The V end lost 9 bases, the J end lost 4 bases, and 15 bases lay between the germline ends. This CDR3 spans 14 amino acids. Germline V gene data show CDR1 as KGHDR and CDR2 as SFDVKD.

This clone was recorded once. The chain recombines TRBV18 with TRBJ1-1, with D perhaps TRBD1 (6 bases). The CDR3 is 13 residues long. V lost 6 bases and J 10 bases, leaving 18 bases between the germline ends. Germline V CDR1 and CDR2: KGHSH, LQKENI. In DNA form, the CDR3 reads TGTGCCAGCTCCCCCCGGGACATTGGGATAGCTTTCTTT. Its translation: CASSPRDIGIAFF.

The V and J genes are TRBV4-1 and TRBJ2-7, with D perhaps matching TRBD1 (8 bases). V was shortened by 1 base and J by 1 base, with 14 bases between the two germline ends. CDR1 and CDR2 from the germline V gene are MGHRA and YSYEKL. The CDR3 runs to 16 residues. The CDR3 coding sequence is TGCGCCAGCAGCCAAGCCGCACAGGGGGGGTCCTACGAGCAGTACTTC. Amino acids: CASSQAAQGGSYEQYF.

The V and J genes are TRBV9 and TRBJ1-1; no firm D call. Germline V gene data show CDR1 as SGDLS and CDR2 as YYNGEE. Trimming stripped 4 bases from V and 3 bases from J, with 10 bases between. The CDR3 runs to 13 residues. The CDR3: CASSPGGYTEAFF. CDR3 coding DNA: TGTGCCAGCAGCCCCGGAGGATACACTGAAGCTTTCTTT.

V and J are TRBV7-2 and TRBJ1-1; tentative D call: TRBD1 (5 bases). There are 14 residues in the CDR3. The germline V gene has CDR1 SGHTA and CDR2 FQGNSA. V lost 5 bases to trimming and J lost 1 base, with 11 bases between them. CDR3 residues: CASSRATENTEAFF. DNA of the CDR3: TGTGCCAGCAGCCGGGCGACAGAGAACACTGAAGCTTTCTTT.